The next 18 T cell receptor beta chains were all read from a single sample in a study of shared clonotypes between healthy human individuals. Clones were sequenced by immunoSEQ multiplex PCR, and TCRdb holds only the in-frame ones, with some missing. The table lists approximately 2.1 million clones, over 90% of them singletons. Sample: naive CD4+ T cells from PBMCs. The sample's subset: CD45RA+ positively selected. Receptors were obtained from a man aged 18 to 35 in good health. Some clones in this sample may be carry-over from other donors' samples.

The J gene is TRBJ2-2, the V gene TRBV19; D is possibly TRBD2 (6 bases). The CDR3 loop spans 15 amino acids. The germline V gene encodes CDR1 LNHDA and CDR2 SQIVND (reference sequence). Trimming took off 6 bases at V and 5 bases at J, with 16 bases between the two ends. CDR3 in DNA: TGTGCCAGTAGAGCGGGTCCGAGAGGAACCGGGGAGCTGTTTTTT. Its protein product is CASRAGPRGTGELFF.

This chain links TRBV28 with TRBJ2-3, with D possibly being TRBD1 or TRBD2 (5 bases each). The CDR3 extends over 16 amino acids. V dropped 2 bases and J dropped 1 base, with 13 bases sitting between them. Germline CDR1 reads MDHEN; CDR2 reads SYDVKM. Here the CDR3 reads CASSLAGTAGTDTQYF. In DNA form, the CDR3 reads TGTGCCAGCAGTTTAGCCGGGACCGCAGGCACAGATACGCAGTATTTT.

A remark on this clone: The same CDR3 is also encoded by other DNA sequences in this sample. The V gene is TRBV5-1, the J gene TRBJ1-1; D may be TRBD1 (5 bases). V lost 2 bases to trimming and J lost 2 bases, with 10 bases between them. Germline V gene lookup returns CDR1 SGHRS and CDR2 YFSETQ. CDR3 length equals 14 residues. CDR3 coding DNA: TGCGCCAGCAGCTTAAATCAGGGTAACACTGAAGCTTTCTTT. Its protein is CASSLNQGNTEAFF.

The chain recombines TRBV2 with TRBJ2-7, with TRBD2 matching over 7 bases. V dropped 4 bases and J dropped 3; count of bases not matched to a gene: 9. The CDR3 has 15 residues. In germline, CDR1 is SNHLY, CDR2 FYNNEI. CDR3 amino acids: CASSVFEGGDYEQYF. CDR3 coding DNA: TGTGCCAGCAGTGTATTCGAGGGAGGGGACTACGAGCAGTACTTC.

The chain links TRBV28 to TRBJ1-5, with a tentative D call TRBD1 (6 bases). Germline V gene sequence: CDR1 MDHEN, CDR2 SYDVKM. V shed 10 bases and J shed 7 bases, with 17 bases lying between them. This CDR3 contains 13 residues. DNA for the CDR3: TGTGCCACCCATAAACAGGGAACGCAGCCCCAGCATTTT. It yields the protein CATHKQGTQPQHF.

The rearrangement links TRBV7-3 to TRBJ2-3, with D uncertain. The germline V gene encodes CDR1 SGHTA and CDR2 FQGTGA. The CDR3 is 15 residues long. Trimming pared 1 base from V and 1 base from J, leaving 9 bases between. The chain's CDR3 is CASSLRPSGTDTQYF. The CDR3 bases are TGTGCCAGCAGCTTAAGACCCTCGGGCACAGATACGCAGTATTTT. Variable domain in full (rest from reference TRBV7-3 and TRBJ2-3): GAGVSQTPSNKVTEKGKYVELRCDPISGHTALYWYRQSLGQGPEFLIYFQGTGAADDSGLPNDRFFAVRPEGSVSTLKIQRTERGDSAVYLCASSLRPSGTDTQYFGPGTRLTVL.

CDR3 nucleotides: TGTGCCAGCAGTTTCGGACAGGGGCCCGTTAACTATGGCTACACCTTC. Amino acids: CASSFGQGPVNYGYTF. The chain links TRBV2 to TRBJ1-2, with TRBD1 identical over 9 bases. The length of the CDR3 is 16 residues. Germline CDR1 and CDR2: SNHLY and FYNNEI. V dropped 5 bases and J dropped 1; count of bases not matched to a gene: 8.

The rearrangement links TRBV25-1 to TRBJ1-2; 8 nucleotides line up with TRBD1. Looked up from germline, CDR1 is MGHDK and CDR2 is SYGVNS. The junction had 6 bases not matched to a gene; V was cut back by 5 bases and J by 4 bases. This CDR3 has 14 residues. This CDR3 is CASSRTGNPYGYTF. DNA of the CDR3: TGTGCCAGCAGTAGGACAGGGAATCCCTATGGCTACACCTTC.

The V gene is TRBV7-3, the J gene TRBJ2-5; no definite D call. V gave up 2 bases and J gave up 2 bases, with 9 bases separating them. This CDR3 spans 14 amino acids. Germline CDR1 reads SGHTA; CDR2 reads FQGTGA. The DNA for the CDR3 is TGTGCCAGCAGCTTAGGCCACTTTCAAGAGACCCAGTACTTC. Translated, it gives CASSLGHFQETQYF.

The V and J genes are TRBV10-3 and TRBJ2-2; 11 nucleotides match TRBD2. The CDR3 loop spans 20 amino acids. CDR1 and CDR2 from the germline V gene are ENHRY and SYGVKD. V lost 8 bases and J lost 3; bases outside the gene matches: 20. CDR3 in DNA: TGTGCCATCCCCCGGCGGGGGGTAGCGGGAGGGCCTCAGGACACCGGGGAGCTGTTTTTT. Encoded protein: CAIPRRGVAGGPQDTGELFF.

This chain connects TRBV7-9 to TRBJ2-2; 8 nucleotides match TRBD1. Trimming removed 0 bases from V and 6 bases from J; junction bases left unmatched: 6. This CDR3 comprises 16 residues. The germline V gene encodes CDR1 SEHNR and CDR2 FQNEAQ (reference sequence). CDR3 bases: TGTGCCAGCAGCTTAGCGACAGGGGCTCCAGCCGGGGAGCTGTTTTTT. It translates to CASSLATGAPAGELFF.

The V gene is TRBV29-1, the J gene TRBJ2-1; maybe TRBD2 (5 bases). V lost 6 bases and J 0 bases, leaving 12 bases between the germline ends. Germline lookup yields CDR1 SQVTM and CDR2 ANQGSEA. The CDR3 sequence is 14 residues long. The CDR3 loop is CSVFLAASYNEQFF. CDR3 sequence (DNA): TGCAGCGTCTTCCTAGCAGCCTCCTACAATGAGCAGTTCTTC.

The J gene is TRBJ2-1, the V gene TRBV5-1; 10 nucleotides agree with TRBD2. The CDR3 has 16 residues. Germline CDR1 and CDR2: SGHRS and YFSETQ. The J segment lost 5 bases and the V segment lost 4 bases, leaving 9 bases of the junction unmatched. CDR3 DNA: TGCGCCAGCAGCGTTGTGACTAGCGGGCAAAACAATGAGCAGTTCTTC. The encoded protein is CASSVVTSGQNNEQFF.

Remarks on this clone: At one of its ends the junction is not consistent with the germline gene, which may arise from a read error. The chain recombines TRBV11-2 with TRBJ1-1; D call uncertain. The germline CDR1 and CDR2 sequences are SGHAT and FQNNGV. The CDR3 spans 11 residues. CDR3 nucleotide sequence: TGTGCCAGCAGCTTTGGTTCCGGCCTCTCCTTT. The encoded protein is CASSFGSGLSF.

This clone has only one observation. This chain uses TRBV5-6 with TRBJ2-5; perhaps TRBD1 as D (8 bases). Germline V gene sequence: CDR1 SGHDT, CDR2 YYEEEE. V was pared by 4 bases and J by 4 bases, with 17 bases between. The CDR3 covers 15 residues. Written as DNA, the CDR3 is TGTGCCAGCAGCCCGCTTACAGGGGGGGGAGAGACCCAGTACTTC. Its protein is CASSPLTGGGETQYF.

This clone was recorded once. The sample contains more than one DNA sequence encoding this CDR3. Here the CDR3 reads CASSEGGAGTEAFF. The CDR3 DNA reads TGTGCCAGCAGTGAAGGAGGGGCCGGCACTGAAGCTTTCTTT. The V call is TRBV6-1, the J call TRBJ1-1, with a weak D call TRBD1 (5 bases). This CDR3 is built from 14 residues. V lost 1 base, J lost 4 bases, and 10 bases lay in between. CDR1 is MNHNS, CDR2 SASEGT, per germline.

Turning to this clone: Other nucleotide sequences from this sample produce the same CDR3. This sequence joins TRBV9 and TRBJ2-2, with TRBD2 identical over 12 bases. The germline V gene encodes CDR1 SGDLS and CDR2 YYNGEE. V trimming: 0 bases; J trimming: 0 bases; junction bases outside the gene matches: 0. The CDR3 covers 17 residues. This CDR3 is CASSVGLAGANTGELFF. CDR3 nucleotides: TGTGCCAGCAGCGTAGGACTAGCGGGGGCGAACACCGGGGAGCTGTTTTTT.

A single count supports this clone. The rearrangement links TRBV27 to TRBJ1-3, with TRBD1 identical over 7 bases. Trimming took 5 bases from V and 4 from J; bases not matched to a gene: 8. Germline assignment: CDR1 MNHEY and CDR2 SMNVEV (reference sequence). CDR3 size: 15 residues. As DNA, the CDR3 is TGTGCCAGCAGTCCCCAAGGGGGCTTAGGAAACACCATATATTTT. This encodes CASSPQGGLGNTIYF.